Below are 30 T cell receptor beta chains sequenced from a single sample in a study of tumor-infiltrating lymphocytes in primary liver carcinoma. It was from about 21-30 mg of unsorted bulk tissue that RNA and DNA were co-extracted. TCR beta cDNA was made from 500 ng total RNA with a constant-region primer. Investigators got TCR beta libraries out of three nested multiplex PCR rounds, done with slightly modified ARM-PCR. For approximately 11 cycles apiece, the opening two PCR rounds ran with TRBV1-TRBV30 forward primers and a C-beta reverse primer. TCRdb re-analysed the multiplex PCR reads in MiXCR, keeping a single row per CDR3 protein. Of around 190,000 distinct CDR3 sequences listed, 85% are singletons. Sequenced material: tumor tissue from primary liver carcinoma. The receptors here all came from a man aged 35 to 55 with primary liver carcinoma and hepatitis B virus infection.

As for this clonotype: This may stem from a read error, because a much larger clone lies one nucleotide away. The J gene is TRBJ2-7, the V gene TRBV7-8, with D unresolved. V lost 5 bases and J 1 base, leaving 9 bases between the germline ends. The CDR3 runs 13 residues. Germline V lookup: CDR1 SGHVS, CDR2 FQNEAQ. This CDR3 is CASSPTHSYEQYF. The CDR3 DNA reads TGTGCCAGCAGCCCGACTCATTCCTACGAGCAGTACTTC.

On this clonotype itself: An end of the junction does not agree with germline; a read error may underlie this. The chain is built from TRBV29-1 and TRBJ2-3; D is unclear. CDR1 and CDR2 (germline): SQVTM, ANQGSEA. The CDR3 is made up of 16 amino acids. CDR3 nucleotides: TGCAGCGTCGCTGGAATTGACGGACGTAACACACATACGCAGTATTTT. Protein: CSVAGIDGRNTHTQYF.

As for this clonotype: A junction end diverges from the germline sequence, so it may reflect a read error. CDR3 protein: CASSFPGMSRTKSIQYF. The CDR3 DNA is TGTGCCAGCAGCTTTCCCGGGATGAGCCGGACCAAAAGCATTCAGTACTTC. The V gene is TRBV11-1, the J gene TRBJ2-4; weak D call: TRBD2 (5 bases). Germline V gene sequence: CDR1 SGHAT, CDR2 FQDESV (reference sequence). The length of the CDR3 is 17 residues.

A remark on this clonotype: Relative to the germline gene, one junction end is altered; a read error may explain this. The chain has TRBV4-1 and TRBJ1-6, with 11 bases matching TRBD1. This CDR3 region has 17 residues. The germline gives CDR1 MGHRA, CDR2 YSYEKL. The CDR3 region is CANSQDRGRSMNSLLHF. CDR3 nucleotides: TGCGCCAACAGCCAGGACAGGGGGCGGTCTATGAATTCACTCCTCCACTTT.

A few counts support this clonotype. A much larger clone is a single base away; this may be a read error. This chain joins TRBV28 and TRBJ2-3, with 10 positions matching TRBD2. This CDR3 has 16 residues. Germline-derived CDR1 and CDR2 are MDHEN and SYDVKM. The CDR3 DNA is TGTGTCAGCCTGGGAGGAGCGGGAGGGAGCACAGATACGCAGTATTTT. It encodes CVSLGGAGGSTDTQYF. Full variable domain (rest looked up from reference TRBV28 and TRBJ2-3): DVKVTQSSRYLVKRTGEKVFLECVQDMDHENMFWYRQDPGLGLRLIYFSYDVKMKEKGDIPEGYSVSREKKERFSLILESASTNQTSMYLCVSLGGAGGSTDTQYFGPGTRLTVL.

Turning to this clonotype: The junction departs from the called germline gene at one end, perhaps through a read error. This chain links TRBV5-1 with TRBJ1-1, with a weak D call TRBD1 (5 bases). CDR1 SGHRS and CDR2 YFSETQ come from the germline V gene. This CDR3 spans 14 amino acids. The CDR3 coding sequence is TGCGCCAGCAGCCTGCCGGGGGAGAAGACTGAACCTTTCTTT. Encoded protein: CASSLPGEKTEPFF.

The chain uses TRBV29-1 and TRBJ2-7, with D possibly TRBD1 on 6 matching bases. V was trimmed by 6 bases and J by 3 bases, leaving 21 bases between them. The CDR3 runs 15 residues. The germline gives CDR1 SQVTM, CDR2 ANQGSEA. The CDR3 region has the DNA TGCAGCGTCGCACGCGGACAGATGGACAGCTACGAGCAGTACTTC. Its protein product is CSVARGQMDSYEQYF.

Of note for this clonotype: This may arise from a read error, as a much more abundant clone is one base away. The V call is TRBV6-1, the J call TRBJ2-7, with D perhaps TRBD2 (6 bases). Germline loops: CDR1 MNHNS, CDR2 SASEGT. The CDR3 covers 11 residues. The CDR3 loop reads CASSEWTGGIF. CDR3 nucleotide sequence: TGTGCCAGCAGTGAGTGGACTGGCGGGATCTTC.

This clonotype was seen once. This chain uses TRBV4-1 with TRBJ2-1, with D uncertain. CDR3 length: 17 amino acids. CDR1 and CDR2 (germline): MGHRA, YSYEKL. V dropped 6 bases and J dropped 0 bases, with 18 bases sitting between them. The CDR3 DNA reads as TGCGCCAGCAGTCCAGAAAGGTGGGCGAGCTCCTACAATGAGCAGTTCTTC. This gives the protein CASSPERWASSYNEQFF.

Notes on this clonotype: The conserved phenylalanine or tryptophan normally closing the CDR3 is absent here, so this likely arose from a read error. V and J are TRBV29-1 and TRBJ1-1, with D tentatively TRBD1 (5 bases). The germline CDR1 and CDR2 sequences are SQVTM and ANQGSEA. The length of the CDR3 is 12 residues. CDR3 protein: CGVSQGRAEAFL. CDR3 DNA sequence: TGCGGTGTCTCTCAGGGCAGGGCTGAAGCTTTCTTA.

As for this clonotype: The germline gene is not matched at one end of the junction; a read error may be the cause. Here the CDR3 reads CVSSRRSTGNTDTQYF. DNA of the CDR3: TGTGTCAGCAGCAGAAGAAGTACTGGAAACACAGATACGCAGTATTTT. The V and J genes are TRBV11-2 and TRBJ2-3; D gene unclear. The CDR3 has 16 amino acids. Germline loops: CDR1 SGHAT, CDR2 FQNNGV. The complete variable domain, with remaining parts taken from reference TRBV11-2 and TRBJ2-3, reads EAGVAQSPRYKIIEKRQSVAFWCNPISGHATLYWYQQILGQGPKLLIQFQNNGVVDDSQLPKDRFSAERLKGVDSTLKIQPAKLEDSAVYLCVSSRRSTGNTDTQYFGPGTRLTVL.

This clonotype was seen ten or more times. The chain recombines TRBV6-1 with TRBJ1-1; possible D gene TRBD1, 5 bases. The V gene lost 7 bases and the J gene lost 1 base, with 10 bases spanning the gap. This CDR3 comprises 13 residues. Germline-derived CDR1 and CDR2 are MNHNS and SASEGT. CDR3 sequence reads: CASTYTGNTEAFF. The CDR3 DNA reads TGTGCCAGCACCTATACAGGGAACACTGAAGCTTTCTTT.

Of note for this clonotype: Sequence at one end of the junction differs from germline and may be a read error. V usage is TRBV12-3 or TRBV12-4 and J usage is TRBJ2-7; either TRBD1 or TRBD2 may fit D (5 bases each). The CDR3 extends over 14 amino acids. In DNA, the CDR3 is TGTGCCAGCGCCAAGGGGAGACAGTTCTACGAGCAGAACTTC. Translating it yields CASAKGRQFYEQNF.

About this clonotype: The junction departs from the called germline gene at one end, perhaps through a read error. The chain recombines TRBV18 with TRBJ2-6; 12 bases align to TRBD1. The CDR3 sequence is 18 residues long. Germline lookup yields CDR1 KGHSH and CDR2 LQKENI. Here the CDR3 reads CASSPFGTGGTGVNVLTF. As DNA, the CDR3 is TGTGCCAGCTCACCTTTCGGGACAGGGGGCACTGGGGTCAACGTCCTGACTTTC.

On this clonotype: In this CDR3 the conserved last residue, phenylalanine or tryptophan, is missing, so a read error is likely. V gene TRBV4-2 combines with J gene TRBJ2-1; 7 bases match TRBD1. This CDR3 region has 17 residues. With 1 base clipped from V and 5 bases from J, the junction kept 11 bases outside the gene matches. The V gene's germline CDR1 is LGHNA and CDR2 YNFKEQ. CDR3 amino acids: CASSQGQGPGQHNEQFI. The CDR3 DNA follows: TGTGCCAGCAGCCAAGGTCAGGGCCCGGGACAGCACAATGAGCAGTTCATA.

By share, this clonotype counts as medium-sized. The CDR3 spells CASSLDGNYGYTF. The CDR3 bases are TGTGCCAGCAGCTTAGATGGAAACTATGGCTACACCTTC. The chain recombines TRBV11-2 with TRBJ1-2; no reliable D call. Trimming took 0 bases from V and 2 from J, leaving 4 bases between them. Germline V lookup: CDR1 SGHAT, CDR2 FQNNGV. The CDR3 is made up of 13 amino acids.

Concerning this clonotype: A read error may be the cause here, since a much bigger clone is one base away. The V call is TRBV10-3, the J call TRBJ2-2; the D gene could be TRBD1 or TRBD2 (6 bases each). Germline V lookup: CDR1 ENHRY, CDR2 SYGVKD. The ends were cut back, 4 bases at V and 0 bases at J, with 12 bases in the middle. This CDR3 spans 16 amino acids. The CDR3 loop reads CAISGGGNANTGELFF. DNA of the CDR3: TGTGCCATCAGTGGAGGGGGGAATGCGAACACCGGGGAGCTGTTTTTT.

V gene TRBV6-1 combines with J gene TRBJ2-7; 7 nucleotides agree with TRBD1. The CDR3 contains 13 residues. CDR1 and CDR2 (germline): MNHNS, SASEGT. V was pared by 7 bases and J by 13 bases, with 16 bases of the junction left unmatched. The CDR3 bases are TGTGCCAGCACCCGGACAGGTTCCTACGAGCGATACTTC. Its translation is CASTRTGSYERYF.

The chain combines TRBV12-3 or TRBV12-4 with TRBJ2-7; D might be TRBD2 (7 bases). This CDR3 spans 17 amino acids. The CDR3 is CVNGEGGGSISYNEQYF. The CDR3 coding sequence is TGTGTCAACGGGGAGGGGGGCGGGTCTATCTCCTACAATGAGCAGTACTTC.

The count of this clonotype is one. Its ends do not fully match the called genes, so a read error is possible. V usage is TRBV29-1 and J usage is TRBJ2-1, with 7 nucleotides matching TRBD2. Germline lookup yields CDR1 SQVTM and CDR2 ANQGSEA. This CDR3 spans 14 amino acids. The DNA for the CDR3 is TGCAGCGTTAAACCTAGCGGCATCTACAATGAGCCGTTCTTC. It codes for CSVKPSGIYNEPFF.

With regard to this clonotype: Compared with germline, one end of the junction differs, possibly owing to a read error. The rearrangement uses TRBV6-1 and TRBJ1-2; D unclear. This CDR3 comprises 13 residues. CDR1 and CDR2 from the germline V gene are MNHNS and SASEGT. The CDR3 sequence: CVSSEVPIYGYTF. The CDR3 DNA sequence: TGTGTCAGCAGTGAAGTTCCAATCTATGGTTACACCTTC.

To note about this clonotype: A read error may account for a junction end that differs from germline. This chain uses TRBV29-1 with TRBJ2-1; 7 bases align to TRBD2. Germline V gene data show CDR1 as SQVTM and CDR2 as ANQGSEA. This CDR3 is 17 amino acids long. The CDR3 DNA sequence: TGTAGCGTTGAAGGGAGGGGCCTAGCTGAGATCTACAATGAGCTGTTCTTC. As protein: CSVEGRGLAEIYNELFF.

The CDR3 DNA follows: TGCGCCAGCAGCTTATTGAAGGGGGCAAGCGTGCAGTACTTC. Its protein is CASSLLKGASVQYF. This sequence joins TRBV5-1 and TRBJ2-7; 7 nucleotides match TRBD1. The CDR3 has 14 amino acids. Trimming cost V 2 bases and J 9 bases; bases outside gene matches: 11. CDR1 is SGHRS and CDR2 is YFSETQ in the germline V gene.

A remark on this clonotype: One end of the junction fails to match germline, which may point to a read error. J is TRBJ1-5 and V is TRBV12-3 or TRBV12-4; D gene ambiguous. This CDR3 is 14 amino acids long. CDR3 residues: CASNRFGANQPQHF. In DNA form, the CDR3 reads TGTGCCAGCAATCGGTTTGGAGCAAATCAGCCTCAGCATTTT.

Comment on this clonotype: A much larger clone lies a single base off, so this may be a read error. This rearrangement joins TRBV7-9 to TRBJ2-3; 13 positions match TRBD2. There are 16 residues in the CDR3. V was clipped by 5 bases and J by 2 bases; unmatched bases: 4. From germline, CDR1 is SEHNR and CDR2 FQNEAQ (reference sequence). The CDR3 DNA follows: TGTGCCAGCAGCCTGACTAGCGGGAGGTCCACAGATACGCAGTATTTT. It is translated as CASSLTSGRSTDTQYF.

The chain employs TRBV11-1 and TRBJ2-3; TRBD2 aligns across 9 bases. Germline V gives CDR1 SGHAT, CDR2 FQDESV (reference sequence). The ends lost 6 bases at V and 6 bases at J; junction bases unmatched: 13. This CDR3 spans 16 amino acids. The CDR3 here is CASRGSPAGGMDTQYF. The CDR3 DNA is TGTGCCAGCAGAGGCAGCCCGGCGGGAGGGATGGATACGCAGTATTTT. Variable domain in full (rest from reference TRBV11-1 and TRBJ2-3): EAEVAQSPRYKITEKSQAVAFWCDPISGHATLYWYRQILGQGPELLVQFQDESVVDDSQLPKDRFSAERLKGVDSTLKIQPAELGDSAMYLCASRGSPAGGMDTQYFGPGTRLTVL.

The chain joins TRBV29-1 to TRBJ2-7; D perhaps matches TRBD1 (5 bases). The CDR3 runs 12 residues. Per the germline V gene, CDR1 is SQVTM and CDR2 is ANQGSEA. CDR3 bases: TGCAGGATTGTGGGGCAATCGGAGGAGCAGTACTTC. Translation: CRIVGQSEEQYF.

As to this clonotype: With a much larger clone just one base away, this may be a read error. The CDR3 spells CASSPTDMSSYEQYF. The CDR3 DNA reads as TGTGCCAGCAGTCCAACAGACATGAGCTCCTACGAGCAGTACTTC. The chain links TRBV28 to TRBJ2-7; D is unresolved. Germline V gives CDR1 MDHEN, CDR2 SYDVKM. The CDR3 spans 15 residues. Trimming took off 5 bases at V and 0 bases at J, with 14 bases between the two ends.

Points on this clonotype: Without the conserved terminal phenylalanine or tryptophan, this CDR3 likely stems from a read error. This chain links TRBV29-1 with TRBJ1-2, with D unclear. The CDR3 sequence is 13 residues long. The germline V and J ends were trimmed by 6 bases and 3 bases, with 14 bases remaining between them. Germline assignment: CDR1 SQVTM and CDR2 ANQGSEA. The CDR3 nucleotides read TGCAGCGTGTATCTTGCTCGCTACTATGGCTACACCCTC. Residues: CSVYLARYYGYTL.

About this clonotype itself: The junction shows a germline mismatch at one end, possibly a read error. V and J are TRBV4-2 and TRBJ2-1; the D gene is possibly TRBD2 (5 bases). Per germline, CDR1 LGHNA and CDR2 YNFKEQ. The CDR3 is 17 amino acids. The CDR3: CASSQDRGKAHDNEQFF. The CDR3 nucleotides read TGTGCCAGCAGCCAAGATCGAGGGAAGGCTCACGACAACGAGCAGTTCTTC.